These 8 T cell receptor beta chains originate from one sample sequenced in a study of HIV-infected patients and healthy controls (TCRdb year 2014). Library generation was performed with 5' RACE. TCRdb names Illumina MiSeq as the instrument used. The public sequencing data were trimmed at Q25 with fastp and processed into clonotypes with MiXCR by TCRdb, which kept only in-frame beta chains. Rows are combined by CDR3 protein, so each entry shows the most common genes and DNA. The sample table shows under 20,000 distinct CDR3 sequences, and about a sixth are seen once. 24% of the sample lies in the top ten. Sequenced sample: CD8+ T cells from blood. The receptors were gathered from a human donor in good health.

The sample holds many counts of this clonotype. V and J are TRBV11-3 and TRBJ2-1; 9 positions agree with TRBD2. CDR1 is SGHNT, CDR2 YENEEA, per germline. J lost 7 bases, V lost 4 bases, and 14 bases had no gene match. The CDR3 is made up of 17 amino acids. The CDR3 region is CASSSIKAGGEINEQFF. The CDR3 DNA is TGTGCCAGCAGCTCCATCAAAGCGGGAGGTGAGATTAATGAGCAGTTCTTC.

This clonotype has just a few counts. The CDR3, as DNA: TGTGCCAGCAGCTTAACCGGAAGCGGGGGGGCCGCAGATACGCAGTATTTT. It is translated as CASSLTGSGGAADTQYF. The rearrangement links TRBV7-3 to TRBJ2-3; TRBD2 aligns across 10 bases. V trimming: 0 bases; J trimming: 4 bases; junction bases outside the gene matches: 7. Germline V gene data show CDR1 as SGHTA and CDR2 as FQGTGA. This CDR3 is 17 amino acids long.

This clonotype was detected a few times. The chain uses TRBV11-2 and TRBJ2-7; D not certain. Germline lookup yields CDR1 SGHAT and CDR2 FQNNGV. The CDR3 sequence is 11 residues long. Trimming left V 5 bases short and J 2 bases short, with 4 bases between. The CDR3: CASSTTYEQYF. The DNA for the CDR3 is TGTGCCAGCAGCACAACCTACGAGCAGTACTTC.

There are a few counts of this clonotype. The V call is TRBV20-1, the J call TRBJ2-7, with TRBD1 matching over 7 bases. This CDR3 has 13 amino acids. J gave up 3 bases and V 1 base, and 3 bases lay outside the gene matches. Germline V gene lookup returns CDR1 DFQATT and CDR2 SNEGSKA (reference sequence). The CDR3 here is CSARGQGDYEQYF. The CDR3 bases are TGCAGTGCTAGAGGGCAGGGGGACTACGAGCAGTACTTC.

This clonotype was observed a single time. The chain joins TRBV4-1 to TRBJ2-1; TRBD2 matches at 9 bases. This CDR3 has 15 residues. CDR1 is MGHRA and CDR2 is YSYEKL in the germline V gene. V was pared by 2 bases and J by 7 bases, with 6 bases of the junction left unmatched. CDR3 in DNA: TGCGCCAGCAGCCAACGGGGACTAGCTTGGAATGAGCAGTTCTTC. It translates to CASSQRGLAWNEQFF.

This clonotype was counted many times. The V gene is TRBV9, the J gene TRBJ1-6, with 7 bases identical to TRBD1. The V segment lost 3 bases and the J segment 4 bases; nucleotides outside the gene matches: 7. Germline V gene sequence: CDR1 SGDLS, CDR2 YYNGEE. The CDR3 spans 16 residues. The CDR3 protein is CASSDRDSSYNSPLHF. CDR3 coding DNA: TGTGCCAGCAGCGACCGGGACAGCTCTTATAATTCACCCCTCCACTTT. Based on the CDR3 plus reference TRBV9 and TRBJ1-6, the full variable domain is DSGVTQTPKHLITATGQRVTLRCSPRSGDLSVYWYQQSLDQGLQFLIQYYNGEERAKGNILERFSAQQFPDLHSELNLSSLELGDSALYFCASSDRDSSYNSPLHFGNGTRLTVT.

The chain has TRBV13 and TRBJ2-1; TRBD2 matches at 8 bases. The germline gives CDR1 PRHDT, CDR2 FYEKMQ (reference sequence). The trim removed 6 bases at V and 6 bases at J, leaving 7 bases unmatched. CDR3 size: 14 residues. This CDR3 reads CASSRTLAGNEQFF. The CDR3 DNA sequence: TGTGCCAGCAGTCGGACCCTAGCGGGCAATGAGCAGTTCTTC.

The chain combines TRBV13 with TRBJ2-7; D not certain. The CDR3 runs 15 residues. The V end lost 0 bases, the J end lost 2 bases, and 11 bases lay between the germline ends. The V gene's germline CDR1 is PRHDT and CDR2 FYEKMQ (reference sequence). This chain's CDR3 is CASSLGYLTAYEQYF. The CDR3 nucleotides read TGTGCCAGCAGCTTAGGTTACCTAACCGCCTACGAGCAGTACTTC.